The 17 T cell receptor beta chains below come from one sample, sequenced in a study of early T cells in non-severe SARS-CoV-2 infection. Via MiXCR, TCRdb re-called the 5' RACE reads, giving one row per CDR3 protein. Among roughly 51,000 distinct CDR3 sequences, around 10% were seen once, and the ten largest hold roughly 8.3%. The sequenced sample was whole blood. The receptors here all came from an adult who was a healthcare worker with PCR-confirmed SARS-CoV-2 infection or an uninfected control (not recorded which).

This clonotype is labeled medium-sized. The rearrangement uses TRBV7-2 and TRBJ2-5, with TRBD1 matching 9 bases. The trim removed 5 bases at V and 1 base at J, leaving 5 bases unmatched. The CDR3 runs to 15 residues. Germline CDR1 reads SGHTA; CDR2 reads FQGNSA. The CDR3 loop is CASSQGQGPQETQYF. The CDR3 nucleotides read TGTGCCAGCAGCCAGGGACAGGGCCCCCAAGAGACCCAGTACTTC. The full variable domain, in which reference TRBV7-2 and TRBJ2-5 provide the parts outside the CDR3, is GAGVSQSPSNKVTEKGKDVELRCDPISGHTALYWYRQSLGQGLEFLIYFQGNSAPDKSGLPSDRFSAERTGGSVSTLTIQRTQQEDSAVYLCASSQGQGPQETQYFGPGTRLLVL.

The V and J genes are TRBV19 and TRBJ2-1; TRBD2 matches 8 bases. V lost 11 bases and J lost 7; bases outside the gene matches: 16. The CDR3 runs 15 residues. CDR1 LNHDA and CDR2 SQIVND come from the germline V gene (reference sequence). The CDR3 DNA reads TGTGCCTCAAGGGTGCGGGAGGAGAGTAAGAATGAGCAGTTCTTC. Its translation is CASRVREESKNEQFF. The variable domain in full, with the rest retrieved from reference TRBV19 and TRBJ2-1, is DGGITQSPKYLFRKEGQNVTLSCEQNLNHDAMYWYRQDPGQGLRLIYYSQIVNDFQKGDIAEGYSVSREKKESFPLTVTSAQKNPTAFYLCASRVREESKNEQFFGPGTRLTVL.

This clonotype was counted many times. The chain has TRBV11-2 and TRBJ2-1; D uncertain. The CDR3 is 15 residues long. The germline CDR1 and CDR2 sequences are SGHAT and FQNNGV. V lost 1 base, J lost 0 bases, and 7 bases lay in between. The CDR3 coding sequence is TGTGCCAGCAGCTTAGGTGGGAACTCCTACAATGAGCAGTTCTTC. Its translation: CASSLGGNSYNEQFF.

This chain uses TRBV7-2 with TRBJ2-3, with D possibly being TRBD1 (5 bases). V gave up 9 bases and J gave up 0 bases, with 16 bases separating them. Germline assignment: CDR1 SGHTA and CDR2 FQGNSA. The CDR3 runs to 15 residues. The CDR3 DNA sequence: TGTGCCAGGAGGAGTGGGGCCTCAAGCACAGATACGCAGTATTTT. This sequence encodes CARRSGASSTDTQYF. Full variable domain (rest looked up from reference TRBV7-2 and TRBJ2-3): GAGVSQSPSNKVTEKGKDVELRCDPISGHTALYWYRQSLGQGLEFLIYFQGNSAPDKSGLPSDRFSAERTGGSVSTLTIQRTQQEDSAVYLCARRSGASSTDTQYFGPGTRLTVL.

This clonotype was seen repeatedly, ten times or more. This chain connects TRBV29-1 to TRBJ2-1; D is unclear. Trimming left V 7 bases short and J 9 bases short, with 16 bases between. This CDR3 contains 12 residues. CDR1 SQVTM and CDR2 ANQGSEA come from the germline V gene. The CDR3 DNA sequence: TGCAGCGGGACCTTAGTAGTCCCTGAGCAGTTCTTC. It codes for CSGTLVVPEQFF.

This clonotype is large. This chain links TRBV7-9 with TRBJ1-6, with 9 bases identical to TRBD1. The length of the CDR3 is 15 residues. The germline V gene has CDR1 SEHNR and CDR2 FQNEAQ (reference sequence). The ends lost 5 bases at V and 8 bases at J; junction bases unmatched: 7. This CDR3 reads CASSGGQGADSPLHF. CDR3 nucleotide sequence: TGTGCCAGCAGCGGGGGACAGGGCGCGGATTCACCCCTCCACTTT.

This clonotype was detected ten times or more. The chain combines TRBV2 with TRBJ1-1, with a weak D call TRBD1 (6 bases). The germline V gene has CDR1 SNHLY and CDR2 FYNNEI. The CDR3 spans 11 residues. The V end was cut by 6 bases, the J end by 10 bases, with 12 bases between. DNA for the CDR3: TGTGCCAGCAGCGCCAGGGGATTAGCTTTCTTT. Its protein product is CASSARGLAFF.

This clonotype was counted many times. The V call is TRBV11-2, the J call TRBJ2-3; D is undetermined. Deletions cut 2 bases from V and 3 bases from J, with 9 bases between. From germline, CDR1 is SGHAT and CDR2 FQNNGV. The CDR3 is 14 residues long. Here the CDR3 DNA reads TGTGCCAGCAGCTTATCTCCCACGACAGATACGCAGTATTTT. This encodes CASSLSPTTDTQYF. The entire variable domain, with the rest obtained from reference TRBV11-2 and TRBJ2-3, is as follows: EAGVAQSPRYKIIEKRQSVAFWCNPISGHATLYWYQQILGQGPKLLIQFQNNGVVDDSQLPKDRFSAERLKGVDSTLKIQPAKLEDSAVYLCASSLSPTTDTQYFGPGTRLTVL.

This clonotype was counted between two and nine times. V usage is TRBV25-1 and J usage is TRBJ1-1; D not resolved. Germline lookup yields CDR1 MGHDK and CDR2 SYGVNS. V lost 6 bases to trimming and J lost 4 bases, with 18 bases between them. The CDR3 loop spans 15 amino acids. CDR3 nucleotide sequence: TGTGCCAGCAGGCCAACCCCACCGGGAGGCACTGAAGCTTTCTTT. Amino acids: CASRPTPPGGTEAFF.

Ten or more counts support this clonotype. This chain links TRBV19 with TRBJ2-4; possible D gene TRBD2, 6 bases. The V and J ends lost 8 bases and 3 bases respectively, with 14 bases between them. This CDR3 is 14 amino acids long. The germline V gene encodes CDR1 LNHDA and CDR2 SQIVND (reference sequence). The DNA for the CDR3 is TGTGCCAGTCGGGACGGAGGGGACAAAAACATTCAGTACTTC. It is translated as CASRDGGDKNIQYF. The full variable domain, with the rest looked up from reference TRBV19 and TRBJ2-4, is DGGITQSPKYLFRKEGQNVTLSCEQNLNHDAMYWYRQDPGQGLRLIYYSQIVNDFQKGDIAEGYSVSREKKESFPLTVTSAQKNPTAFYLCASRDGGDKNIQYFGAGTRLSVL.

CDR3 coding DNA: TGTGCCCAGACCCTTGGGGCAGCGAACACTGAAGCTTTCTTT. Protein product: CAQTLGAANTEAFF. This chain connects TRBV30 to TRBJ1-1; D might be TRBD1 (5 bases). CDR1 is GTSNPN, CDR2 SVGIG, per germline (reference sequence). The CDR3 runs to 14 residues. The germline V and J ends were trimmed by 8 bases and 1 base, with 17 bases remaining between them.

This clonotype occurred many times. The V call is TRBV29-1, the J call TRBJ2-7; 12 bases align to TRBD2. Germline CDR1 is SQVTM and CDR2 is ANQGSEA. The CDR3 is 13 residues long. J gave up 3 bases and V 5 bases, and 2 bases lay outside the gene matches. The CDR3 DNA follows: TGCAGCGTTATGACTAGCGGGAGCTACGAGCAGTACTTC. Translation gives CSVMTSGSYEQYF.

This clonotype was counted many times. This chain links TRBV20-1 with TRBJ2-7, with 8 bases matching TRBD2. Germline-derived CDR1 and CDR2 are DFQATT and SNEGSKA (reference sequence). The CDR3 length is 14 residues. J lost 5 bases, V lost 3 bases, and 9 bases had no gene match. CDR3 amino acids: CSASPGTRGHEQYF. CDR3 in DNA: TGCAGTGCTAGCCCCGGGACTAGGGGCCACGAGCAGTACTTC.

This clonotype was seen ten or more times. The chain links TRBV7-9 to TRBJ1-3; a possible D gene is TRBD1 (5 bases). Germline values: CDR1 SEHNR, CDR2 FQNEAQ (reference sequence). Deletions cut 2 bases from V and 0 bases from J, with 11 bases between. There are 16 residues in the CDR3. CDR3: CASSLSTEPSGNTIYF. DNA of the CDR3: TGTGCCAGCAGCTTATCGACAGAACCCTCTGGAAACACCATATATTTT.

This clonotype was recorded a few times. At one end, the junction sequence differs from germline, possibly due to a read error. CDR3 amino acids: CAISDLMDSNICF. CDR3 DNA: TGTGCCATCAGTGACCTGATGGACAGTAACATTTGCTTC. V gene TRBV10-3 combines with J gene TRBJ2-7; D perhaps matches TRBD1 (6 bases). The CDR3 sequence is 13 residues long. Per the germline V gene, CDR1 is ENHRY and CDR2 is SYGVKD.

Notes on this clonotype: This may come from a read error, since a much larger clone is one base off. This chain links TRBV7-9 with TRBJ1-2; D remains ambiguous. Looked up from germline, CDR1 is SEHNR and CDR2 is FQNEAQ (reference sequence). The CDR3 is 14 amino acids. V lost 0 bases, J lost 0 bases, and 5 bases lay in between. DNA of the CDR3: TGTGCCAGCAGCTTAGCATCTGCTAACTATGGCTACACCTTC. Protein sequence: CASSLASANYGYTF.

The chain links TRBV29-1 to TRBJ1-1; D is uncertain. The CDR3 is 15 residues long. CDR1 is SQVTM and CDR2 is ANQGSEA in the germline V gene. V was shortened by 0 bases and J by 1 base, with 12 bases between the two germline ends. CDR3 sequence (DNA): TGCAGCGTTGAAGACCCGAACAGTCGGAACACTGAAGCTTTCTTT. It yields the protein CSVEDPNSRNTEAFF.